The 14 T cell receptor beta chains below come from one sample, sequenced in a study of beta chain features in type 1 diabetes. The sequenced template was cDNA made from the entire isolated RNA. The assay was immunoSEQ multiplex PCR, and TCRdb's table has in-frame clones only and misses some. The top ten hold 0.023% of the sample, which has under 950,000 clones, about 17% seen once. The sequencing sample was made of naive CD4+ T cells from blood. These receptors all stem from a woman between 18 and 29 years old in good health.

This chain connects TRBV14 to TRBJ2-2, with D possibly being TRBD1 (6 bases). This CDR3 comprises 13 residues. The germline V gene has CDR1 SGHDN and CDR2 FVKESK. V dropped 6 bases and J dropped 7 bases, with 12 bases sitting between them. CDR3 DNA: TGTGCCAGCAGTTCTAGGACAGTCGGGGAGCTGTTTTTT. This translates into CASSSRTVGELFF.

This clone was observed a handful of times. The gene calls are TRBV5-1 and TRBJ2-3; the D is unclear. Germline CDR1 reads SGHRS; CDR2 reads YFSETQ. The CDR3 has 14 residues. V was clipped by 4 bases and J by 0 bases, with 9 bases between them. The CDR3 here is CASSRASSTDTQYF. The CDR3 nucleotides read TGCGCCAGCAGCCGCGCCAGCAGCACAGATACGCAGTATTTT.

In its sample, this clone was seen a few times. The chain employs TRBV11-2 and TRBJ2-2; TRBD2 matches 7 bases. The germline gives CDR1 SGHAT, CDR2 FQNNGV. The CDR3 length is 15 residues. J was trimmed by 6 bases and V by 5 bases; bases with no gene match: 9. DNA of the CDR3: TGTGCCAGCAGCCTCTATAGCGGGTCTCCCGGGGAGCTGTTTTTT. Protein: CASSLYSGSPGELFF. The variable domain in full, completed from reference TRBV11-2 and TRBJ2-2, reads EAGVAQSPRYKIIEKRQSVAFWCNPISGHATLYWYQQILGQGPKLLIQFQNNGVVDDSQLPKDRFSAERLKGVDSTLKIQPAKLEDSAVYLCASSLYSGSPGELFFGEGSRLTVL.

V and J are TRBV9 and TRBJ2-1; TRBD2 matches 8 bases. CDR3 length: 15 amino acids. The V gene's germline CDR1 is SGDLS and CDR2 YYNGEE. The ends lost 0 bases at V and 6 bases at J; junction bases unmatched: 5. In DNA, the CDR3 is TGTGCCAGCAGCGTAGCGGGAGGGCCGAGCAATGAGCAGTTCTTC. This codes for CASSVAGGPSNEQFF.

The chain is built from TRBV19 and TRBJ2-1, with D hard to call. CDR3 length equals 14 residues. The germline gives CDR1 LNHDA, CDR2 SQIVND (reference sequence). Trimming left V 3 bases short and J 3 bases short, with 9 bases between. The CDR3 DNA reads TGTGCCAGTAGTATCCCCCTTGGCTACAATGAGCAGTTCTTC. It encodes CASSIPLGYNEQFF.

This chain connects TRBV15 to TRBJ2-2, with 7 positions matching TRBD2. CDR3 length: 18 residues. V shed 4 bases and J 6 bases; nucleotides not matched to a gene: 17. The V gene's germline CDR1 is LNHNV and CDR2 YYDKDF (reference sequence). This CDR3 reads CATSKPRTEAGRAGELFF. The CDR3 DNA reads TGTGCCACCAGCAAGCCTCGGACTGAAGCGGGAAGGGCCGGGGAGCTGTTTTTT.

The chain combines TRBV9 with TRBJ2-3, with D hard to call. The germline V gene has CDR1 SGDLS and CDR2 YYNGEE. Deletions cut 0 bases from V and 2 bases from J, with 10 bases between. CDR3 length equals 15 residues. The CDR3 sequence is CASSVGAIPTDTQYF. CDR3 DNA: TGTGCCAGCAGCGTAGGAGCCATCCCCACAGATACGCAGTATTTT.

The rearrangement joins TRBV5-1 to TRBJ2-5; possibly TRBD1 or TRBD2 for D (5 bases each). Germline values: CDR1 SGHRS, CDR2 YFSETQ. Trimming took off 2 bases at V and 4 bases at J, with 12 bases between the two ends. This CDR3 is 14 amino acids long. The chain's CDR3 is CASSFRSGGETQYF. CDR3 bases: TGCGCCAGCAGCTTTCGGTCTGGGGGAGAGACCCAGTACTTC.

The rearrangement joins TRBV7-8 to TRBJ2-1; either TRBD1 or TRBD2 may supply D (5 bases each). Germline CDR1 SGHVS, CDR2 FQNEAQ. V was pared by 5 bases and J by 7 bases, with 21 bases between. The CDR3 has 16 residues. As DNA, the CDR3 is TGTGCCAGCAGCCAGGGCGGTCCCGGGGCATGGAATGAGCAGTTCTTC. Amino acid sequence: CASSQGGPGAWNEQFF.

This clone has only a few counts. The rearrangement joins TRBV18 to TRBJ1-1; no clear D. The V gene's germline CDR1 is KGHSH and CDR2 LQKENI. The CDR3 runs 14 residues. V lost 2 bases and J 5 bases, leaving 12 bases between the germline ends. CDR3 DNA sequence: TGTGCCAGCTCACCAACGGGCCGGCGGACTGAAGCTTTCTTT. The encoded protein is CASSPTGRRTEAFF. Full variable domain (outside the CDR3, taken from reference TRBV18 and TRBJ1-1): NAGVMQNPRHLVRRRGQEARLRCSPMKGHSHVYWYRQLPEEGLKFMVYLQKENIIDESGMPKERFSAEFPKEGPSILRIQQVVRGDSAAYFCASSPTGRRTEAFFGQGTRLTVV.

This rearrangement joins TRBV11-2 to TRBJ2-7; D perhaps matches TRBD1 (6 bases). This CDR3 region has 14 residues. Germline assignment: CDR1 SGHAT and CDR2 FQNNGV. Deletions cut 3 bases from V and 4 bases from J, with 13 bases between. The CDR3 reads CASSFSGTKYEQYF. The CDR3 DNA reads as TGTGCCAGCAGCTTCTCCGGGACAAAGTACGAGCAGTACTTC.

V usage is TRBV28 and J usage is TRBJ1-4; 8 nucleotides line up with TRBD1. V lost 3 bases, J lost 8 bases, and 11 bases stayed unmatched. This CDR3 is 16 amino acids long. CDR1 and CDR2 from the germline V gene are MDHEN and SYDVKM. The CDR3 sequence is CASSFGQGASREKLFF. DNA of the CDR3: TGTGCCAGCAGTTTTGGGCAGGGGGCCAGTCGAGAAAAACTGTTTTTT.

This clone appeared a few times. The chain is built from TRBV4-3 and TRBJ1-1, with D maybe TRBD1 (5 bases). Trimming took off 1 base at V and 7 bases at J, with 16 bases between the two ends. CDR1 is LGHNA, CDR2 YSLEER, per germline. CDR3 size: 15 residues. CDR3 sequence (DNA): TGCGCCAGCAGCCAAGGGTCAGGGTTTCGTGATGAAGCTTTCTTT. This codes for CASSQGSGFRDEAFF.

This chain joins TRBV4-3 and TRBJ2-3, with D perhaps matching TRBD2 (6 bases). The CDR3 is 16 residues long. The V gene's germline CDR1 is LGHNA and CDR2 YSLEER. V was trimmed by 4 bases and J by 4 bases, leaving 18 bases between them. DNA of the CDR3: TGCGCCAGCAGCCCGACGACCTCCGGGGGACCAGATACGCAGTATTTT. It specifies CASSPTTSGGPDTQYF.